Below, 5 T cell receptor beta chains from the same sample are listed, as sequenced in a study of T cell responses to AZD1222 COVID-19 vaccine. Profiled with immunoSEQ multiplex PCR; TCRdb holds only in-frame clones, not every one. The sample consists of 200,000 or so clones, around 90% of them appearing once. The sample here was peripheral blood, taken on day 0 of AZD1222 vaccination. The origin of the receptors is an adult in good health.

The chain has TRBV18 and TRBJ2-3; D is unresolved. The CDR3 runs to 13 residues. Germline lookup yields CDR1 KGHSH and CDR2 LQKENI. V was cut by 2 bases and J by 1 base, with 4 bases left in between. For the CDR3, the DNA is TGTGCCAGCTCACCAGGGGGCACAGATACGCAGTATTTT. It codes for CASSPGGTDTQYF.

The CDR3 nucleotides are TGTGCCAGCAGTTACCTAACCGGGACTAGCGGGAGCGTGGCCAAAAACATTCAGTACTTC. Its protein is CASSYLTGTSGSVAKNIQYF. The V and J genes are TRBV6-2 or TRBV6-3 and TRBJ2-4; 14 nucleotides align to TRBD2. V shed 2 bases, J shed 1 base, and the junction held 10 bases outside the gene matches. Germline loops: CDR1 MNHEY, CDR2 SVGEGT. The length of the CDR3 is 20 residues.

The chain carries TRBV14 and TRBJ1-1; D remains ambiguous. Germline V gene lookup returns CDR1 SGHDN and CDR2 FVKESK. CDR3 length: 14 amino acids. V gave up 5 bases and J gave up 1 base, with 11 bases separating them. The CDR3 bases are TGTGCCAGCAGCTTAGAAGGGCGGAACACTGAAGCTTTCTTT. Translated: CASSLEGRNTEAFF.

The chain combines TRBV7-9 with TRBJ2-3; TRBD2 matches 8 bases. The junction had 10 bases not matched to a gene; V was cut back by 3 bases and J by 5 bases. This CDR3 has 16 amino acids. Germline-derived CDR1 and CDR2 are SEHNR and FQNEAQ (reference sequence). CDR3 sequence (DNA): TGTGCCAGCAGCTTTCCCTGGACTAGCTTGGAAGATACGCAGTATTTT. This translates into CASSFPWTSLEDTQYF.

The chain recombines TRBV2 with TRBJ2-7; 7 bases map to TRBD1. The CDR3 runs 14 residues. The V gene's germline CDR1 is SNHLY and CDR2 FYNNEI. Trimming took 3 bases from V and 2 from J; bases not matched to a gene: 4. The CDR3 spells CASSETTGPYEQYF. Here the CDR3 DNA reads TGTGCCAGCAGTGAGACGACAGGGCCCTACGAGCAGTACTTC.